This T cell receptor beta chain was recorded in a study of control samples from healthy donors and cancer patients. Sequencing was performed with immunoSEQ multiplex PCR; in TCRdb, only in-frame clones are kept and a portion is missing. The sample includes 75,000 to 95,000 clones, around nine tenths of them seen just once. The V end was cut by 3 bases, the J end by 5 bases, with 11 bases between. The CDR3 loop spans 15 amino acids. The germline CDR1 and CDR2 sequences are PRHDT and FYEKMQ (reference sequence). This TCR was sampled from a woman aged 18-29 years in good health. This chain links TRBV13 with TRBJ1-6; D remains unclear. What was sequenced was blood. DNA for the CDR3: TGTGCCAGCAGCTTGATGGGTAAACATAATTCACCCCTCCACTTT. This translates into CASSLMGKHNSPLHF. Drawing the rest from reference TRBV13 and TRBJ1-6, the complete variable domain is AAGVIQSPRHLIKEKRETATLKCYPIPRHDTVYWYQQGPGQDPQFLISFYEKMQSDKGSIPDRFSAQQFSDYHSELNMSSLELGDSALYFCASSLMGKHNSPLHFGNGTRLTVT.